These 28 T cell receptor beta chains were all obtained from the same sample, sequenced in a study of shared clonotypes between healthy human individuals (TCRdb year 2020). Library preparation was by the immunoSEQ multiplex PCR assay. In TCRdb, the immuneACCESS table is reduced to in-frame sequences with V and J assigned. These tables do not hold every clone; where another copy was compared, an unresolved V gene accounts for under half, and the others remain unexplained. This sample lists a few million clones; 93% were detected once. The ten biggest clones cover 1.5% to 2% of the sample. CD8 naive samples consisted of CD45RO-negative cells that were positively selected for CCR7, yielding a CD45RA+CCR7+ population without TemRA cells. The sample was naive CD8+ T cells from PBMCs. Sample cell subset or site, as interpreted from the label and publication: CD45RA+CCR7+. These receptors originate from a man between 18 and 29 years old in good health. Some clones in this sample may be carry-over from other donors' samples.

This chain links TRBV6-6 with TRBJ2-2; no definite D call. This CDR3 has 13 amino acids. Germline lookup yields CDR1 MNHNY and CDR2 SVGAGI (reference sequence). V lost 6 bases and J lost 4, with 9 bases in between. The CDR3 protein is CASSISTTGELFF. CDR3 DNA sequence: TGTGCCAGCAGCATTAGTACCACCGGGGAGCTGTTTTTT.

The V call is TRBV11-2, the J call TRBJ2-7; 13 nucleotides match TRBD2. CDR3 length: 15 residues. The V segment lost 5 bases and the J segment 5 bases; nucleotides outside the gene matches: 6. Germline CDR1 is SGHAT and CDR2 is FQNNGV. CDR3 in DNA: TGTGCCAGCAGCCACGGACTAGCGGGAGTACACGAGCAGTACTTC. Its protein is CASSHGLAGVHEQYF.

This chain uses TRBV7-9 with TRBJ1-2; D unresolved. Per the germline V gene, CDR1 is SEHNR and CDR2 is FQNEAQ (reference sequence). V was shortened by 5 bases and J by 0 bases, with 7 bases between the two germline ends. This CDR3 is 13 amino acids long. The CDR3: CASSPAANYGYTF. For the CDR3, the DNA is TGTGCCAGCAGCCCGGCGGCTAACTATGGCTACACCTTC.

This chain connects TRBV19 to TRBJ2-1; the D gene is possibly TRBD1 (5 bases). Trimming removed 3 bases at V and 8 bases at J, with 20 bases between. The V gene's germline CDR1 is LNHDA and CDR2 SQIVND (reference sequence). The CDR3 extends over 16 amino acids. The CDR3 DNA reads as TGTGCCAGTAGTATCCCGGGCCCAGGGCCACCCCATGAGCAGTTCTTC. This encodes CASSIPGPGPPHEQFF.

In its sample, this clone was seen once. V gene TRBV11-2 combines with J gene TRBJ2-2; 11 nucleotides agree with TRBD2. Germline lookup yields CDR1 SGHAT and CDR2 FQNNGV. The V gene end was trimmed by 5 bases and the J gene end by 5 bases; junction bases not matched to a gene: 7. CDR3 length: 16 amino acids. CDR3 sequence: CASSPPTSGSTGELFF. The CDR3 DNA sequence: TGTGCCAGCAGCCCCCCTACTAGCGGGAGTACCGGGGAGCTGTTTTTT.

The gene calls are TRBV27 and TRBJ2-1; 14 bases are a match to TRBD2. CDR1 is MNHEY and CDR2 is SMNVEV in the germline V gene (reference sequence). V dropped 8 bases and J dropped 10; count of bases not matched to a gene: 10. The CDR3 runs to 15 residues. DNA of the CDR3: TGTGCCAGCTCGACTGGGACTAGCGGGGGTAGCGAGCAGTTCTTC. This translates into CASSTGTSGGSEQFF.

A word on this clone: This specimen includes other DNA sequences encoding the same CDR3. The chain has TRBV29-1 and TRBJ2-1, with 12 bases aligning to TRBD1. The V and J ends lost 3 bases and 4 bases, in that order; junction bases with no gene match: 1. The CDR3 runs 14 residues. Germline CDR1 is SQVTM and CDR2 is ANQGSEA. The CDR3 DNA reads TGCAGCGTTGAGGGACAGGGGGCTTACAATGAGCAGTTCTTC. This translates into CSVEGQGAYNEQFF.

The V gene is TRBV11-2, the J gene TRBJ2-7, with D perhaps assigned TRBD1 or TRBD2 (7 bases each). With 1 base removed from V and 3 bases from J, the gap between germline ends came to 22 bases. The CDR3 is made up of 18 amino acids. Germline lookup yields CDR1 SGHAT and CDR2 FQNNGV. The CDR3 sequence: CASSLGGGTTGRLYEQYF. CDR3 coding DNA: TGTGCCAGCAGCTTAGGGGGAGGGACGACAGGGAGGCTCTACGAGCAGTACTTC.

CDR3 bases: TGTGCCAGCGGGGGCCCGGGGGGCCGTTACACTGAAGCTTTCTTT. Amino acids: CASGGPGGRYTEAFF. The J gene is TRBJ1-1, the V gene TRBV2; TRBD1 might be the D (6 bases). The germline V gene has CDR1 SNHLY and CDR2 FYNNEI. This CDR3 spans 15 amino acids. V was trimmed by 8 bases and J by 3 bases, leaving 19 bases between them.

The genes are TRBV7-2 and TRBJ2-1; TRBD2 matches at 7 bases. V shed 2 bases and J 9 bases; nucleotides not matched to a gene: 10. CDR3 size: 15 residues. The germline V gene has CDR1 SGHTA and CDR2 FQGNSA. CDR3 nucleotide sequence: TGTGCCAGCAGCTTACGACTAGCCACGTCCAGTGAGCAGTTCTTC. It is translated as CASSLRLATSSEQFF.

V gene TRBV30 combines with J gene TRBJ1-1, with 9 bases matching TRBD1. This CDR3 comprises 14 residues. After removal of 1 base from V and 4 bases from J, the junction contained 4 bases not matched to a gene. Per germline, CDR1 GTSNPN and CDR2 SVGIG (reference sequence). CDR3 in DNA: TGTGCCTGGAGTGCGGGGACAGGGACCACTGAAGCTTTCTTT. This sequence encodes CAWSAGTGTTEAFF.

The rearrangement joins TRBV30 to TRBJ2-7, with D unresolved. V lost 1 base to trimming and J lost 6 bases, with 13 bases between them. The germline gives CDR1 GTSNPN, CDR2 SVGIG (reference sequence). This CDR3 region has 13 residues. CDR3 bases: TGTGCCTGGAGTGAACCCGACTTTAGCGAGCAGTACTTC. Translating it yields CAWSEPDFSEQYF.

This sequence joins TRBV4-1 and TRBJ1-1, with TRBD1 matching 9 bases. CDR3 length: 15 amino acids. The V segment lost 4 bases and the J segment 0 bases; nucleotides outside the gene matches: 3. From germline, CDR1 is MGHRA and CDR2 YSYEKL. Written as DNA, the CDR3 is TGCGCCAGCAGCCCCGGGACAGGGTTGAACACTGAAGCTTTCTTT. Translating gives CASSPGTGLNTEAFF.

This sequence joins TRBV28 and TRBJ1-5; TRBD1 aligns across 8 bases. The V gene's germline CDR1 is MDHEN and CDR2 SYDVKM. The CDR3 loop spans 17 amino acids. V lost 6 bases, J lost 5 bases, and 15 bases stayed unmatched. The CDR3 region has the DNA TGTGCCAGCAGCCCTAAAGGGCGGACAGGGAGGGATCAGCCCCAGCATTTT. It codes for CASSPKGRTGRDQPQHF.

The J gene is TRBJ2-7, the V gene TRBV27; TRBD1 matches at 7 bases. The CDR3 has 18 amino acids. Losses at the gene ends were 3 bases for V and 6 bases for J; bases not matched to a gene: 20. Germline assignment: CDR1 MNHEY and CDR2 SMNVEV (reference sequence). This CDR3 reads CASSFLKSLGIQGSEQYF. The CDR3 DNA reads TGTGCCAGCAGTTTTCTAAAGTCCCTCGGAATACAGGGGAGCGAGCAGTACTTC.

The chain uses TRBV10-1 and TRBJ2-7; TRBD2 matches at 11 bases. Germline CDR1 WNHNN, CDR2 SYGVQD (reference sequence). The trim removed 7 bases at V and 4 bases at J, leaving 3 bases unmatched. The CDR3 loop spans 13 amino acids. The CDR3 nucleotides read TGCGCCAGCATAGGGACTAGCGGTTACGAGCAGTACTTC. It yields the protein CASIGTSGYEQYF.

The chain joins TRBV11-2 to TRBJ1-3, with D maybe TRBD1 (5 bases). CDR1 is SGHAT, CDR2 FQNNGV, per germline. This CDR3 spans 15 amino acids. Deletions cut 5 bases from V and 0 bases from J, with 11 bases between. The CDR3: CASSGRQSSGNTIYF. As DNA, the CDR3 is TGTGCCAGCAGCGGCCGACAGAGCTCTGGAAACACCATATATTTT. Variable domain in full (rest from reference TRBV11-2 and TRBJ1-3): EAGVAQSPRYKIIEKRQSVAFWCNPISGHATLYWYQQILGQGPKLLIQFQNNGVVDDSQLPKDRFSAERLKGVDSTLKIQPAKLEDSAVYLCASSGRQSSGNTIYFGEGSWLTVV.

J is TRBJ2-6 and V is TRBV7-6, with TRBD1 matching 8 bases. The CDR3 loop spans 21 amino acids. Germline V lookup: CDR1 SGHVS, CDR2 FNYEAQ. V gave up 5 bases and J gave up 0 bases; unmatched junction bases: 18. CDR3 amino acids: CASSPSGGQGADSSGANVLTF. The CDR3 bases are TGTGCCAGCAGCCCCTCAGGTGGGCAGGGGGCGGATAGCTCTGGGGCCAACGTCCTGACTTTC.

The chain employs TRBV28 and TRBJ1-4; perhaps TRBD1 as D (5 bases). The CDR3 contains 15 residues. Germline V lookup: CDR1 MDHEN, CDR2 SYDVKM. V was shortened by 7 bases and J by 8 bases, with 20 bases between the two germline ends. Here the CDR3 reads CASTLLKAEGEKLFF. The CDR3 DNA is TGTGCCAGCACACTACTCAAGGCGGAGGGGGAAAAACTGTTTTTT.

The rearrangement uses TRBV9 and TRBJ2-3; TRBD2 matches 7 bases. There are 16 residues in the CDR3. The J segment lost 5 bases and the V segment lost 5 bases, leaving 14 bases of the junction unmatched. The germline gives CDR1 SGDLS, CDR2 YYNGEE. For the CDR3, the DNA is TGTGCCAGCAGTGGTGGAGGGCTAGCGGCACTAGATACGCAGTATTTT. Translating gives CASSGGGLAALDTQYF.

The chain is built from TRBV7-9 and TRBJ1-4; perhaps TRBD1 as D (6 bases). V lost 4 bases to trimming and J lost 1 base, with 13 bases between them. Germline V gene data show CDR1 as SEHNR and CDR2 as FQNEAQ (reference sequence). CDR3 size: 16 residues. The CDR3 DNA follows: TGTGCCAGCAGCTCGACCCTCAGGGGAACTAATGAAAAACTGTTTTTT. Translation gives CASSSTLRGTNEKLFF.

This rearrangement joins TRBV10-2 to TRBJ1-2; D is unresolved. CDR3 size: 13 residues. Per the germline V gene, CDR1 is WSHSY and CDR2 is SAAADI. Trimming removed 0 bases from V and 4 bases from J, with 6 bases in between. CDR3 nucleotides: TGCGCCAGCAGTGAGTCCCAAGGCTATGGCTACACCTTC. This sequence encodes CASSESQGYGYTF.

In DNA, the CDR3 is TGTGCCAGCAGCTTAGTCATGGCCCTGGGGGAGCAGTACTTC. It codes for CASSLVMALGEQYF. The gene calls are TRBV7-9 and TRBJ2-7; D gene uncertain. Germline V gives CDR1 SEHNR, CDR2 FQNEAQ (reference sequence). With 1 base removed from V and 7 bases from J, the gap between germline ends came to 14 bases. The CDR3 extends over 14 amino acids. Using reference TRBV7-9 and TRBJ2-7 for the parts outside the CDR3, the full variable domain is DTGVSQNPRHKITKRGQNVTFRCDPISEHNRLYWYRQTLGQGPEFLTYFQNEAQLEKSRLLSDRFSAERPKGSFSTLEIQRTEQGDSAMYLCASSLVMALGEQYFGPGTRLTVT.

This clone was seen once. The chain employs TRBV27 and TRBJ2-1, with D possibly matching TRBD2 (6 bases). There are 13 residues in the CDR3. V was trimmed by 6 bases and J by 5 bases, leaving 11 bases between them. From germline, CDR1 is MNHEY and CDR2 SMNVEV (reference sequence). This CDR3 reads CASRPWGDNEQFF. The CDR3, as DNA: TGTGCCAGCAGACCTTGGGGGGACAATGAGCAGTTCTTC.

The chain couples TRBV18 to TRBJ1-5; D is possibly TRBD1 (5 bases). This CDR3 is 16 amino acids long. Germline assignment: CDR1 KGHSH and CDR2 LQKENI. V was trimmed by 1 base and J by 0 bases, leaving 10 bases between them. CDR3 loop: CASSPRTPYSNQPQHF. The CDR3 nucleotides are TGTGCCAGCTCACCACGGACACCCTATAGCAATCAGCCCCAGCATTTT.

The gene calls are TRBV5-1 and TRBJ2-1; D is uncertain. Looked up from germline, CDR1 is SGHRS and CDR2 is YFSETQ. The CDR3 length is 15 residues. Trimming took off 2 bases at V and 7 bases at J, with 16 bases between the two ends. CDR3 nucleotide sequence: TGCGCCAGCAGCTTCAGATGGGATGGTGAGAATGAGCAGTTCTTC. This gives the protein CASSFRWDGENEQFF.

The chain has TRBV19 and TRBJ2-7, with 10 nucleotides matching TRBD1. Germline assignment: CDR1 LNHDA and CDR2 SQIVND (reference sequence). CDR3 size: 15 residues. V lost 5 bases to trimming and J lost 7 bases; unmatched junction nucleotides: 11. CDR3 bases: TGTGCCAGTAGTCCGGGGGACAGGGGACTGTGGGAGCAGTACTTC. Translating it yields CASSPGDRGLWEQYF.

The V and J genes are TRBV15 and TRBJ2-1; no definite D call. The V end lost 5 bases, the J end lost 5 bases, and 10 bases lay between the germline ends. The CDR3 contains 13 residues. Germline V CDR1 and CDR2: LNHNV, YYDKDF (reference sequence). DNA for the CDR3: TGTGCCACCAGCGGGAAAGCGAACAATGAGCAGTTCTTC. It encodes CATSGKANNEQFF.